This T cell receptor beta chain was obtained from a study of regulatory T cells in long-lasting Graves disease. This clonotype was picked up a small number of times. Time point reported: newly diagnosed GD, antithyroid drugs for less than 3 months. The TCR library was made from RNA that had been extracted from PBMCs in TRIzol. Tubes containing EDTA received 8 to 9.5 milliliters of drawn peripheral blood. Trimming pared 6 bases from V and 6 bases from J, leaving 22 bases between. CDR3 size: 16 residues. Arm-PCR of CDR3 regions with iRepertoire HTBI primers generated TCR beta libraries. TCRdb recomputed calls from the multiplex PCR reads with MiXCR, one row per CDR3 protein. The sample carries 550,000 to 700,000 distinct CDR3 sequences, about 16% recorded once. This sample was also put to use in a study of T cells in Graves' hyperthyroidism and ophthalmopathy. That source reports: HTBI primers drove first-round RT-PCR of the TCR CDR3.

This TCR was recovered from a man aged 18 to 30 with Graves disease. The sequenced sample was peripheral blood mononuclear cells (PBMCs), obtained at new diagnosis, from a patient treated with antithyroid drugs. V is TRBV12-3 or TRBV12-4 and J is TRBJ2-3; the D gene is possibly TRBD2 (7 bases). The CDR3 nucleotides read TGTGCCAGCAGCCCACCCCGGGGGGCAGGGCCGGATACGCAGTATTTT. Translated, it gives CASSPPRGAGPDTQYF.